This entry lists 23 T cell receptor beta chains sequenced from one sample in a study of blood T cell repertoires in COVID-19. Generated by immunoSEQ multiplex PCR, the TCRdb table keeps only in-frame clones and is missing some. Among 29,000 or so clones listed, roughly 94% were seen once. Sequencing was performed on peripheral blood. The receptors stem from a man aged 45-60 years with active COVID-19.

The chain is built from TRBV5-4 and TRBJ2-7; 12 bases are a match to TRBD2. The CDR3 is 16 residues long. Germline V gives CDR1 SGHNT, CDR2 YYREEE (reference sequence). After removal of 0 bases from V and 3 bases from J, the junction contained 4 bases not matched to a gene. CDR3 DNA sequence: TGTGCCAGCAGCTTGGGGTCTAGCGGGAGGGTCTACGAGCAGTACTTC. It translates to CASSLGSSGRVYEQYF. The full variable domain, its missing parts supplied by reference TRBV5-4 and TRBJ2-7, is ETGVTQSPTHLIKTRGQQVTLRCSSQSGHNTVSWYQQALGQGPQFIFQYYREEENGRGNFPPRFSGLQFPNYSSELNVNALELDDSALYLCASSLGSSGRVYEQYFGPGTRLTVT.

About this clone: The junction shows a germline mismatch at one end, possibly a read error. CDR3 sequence: CASSYSLNSEAFF. The CDR3 bases are TGTGCCAGCAGTTACTCTCTGAACTCTGAAGCTTTCTTT. This sequence joins TRBV6-5 and TRBJ1-1; D not resolved. This CDR3 contains 13 residues. CDR1 and CDR2 from the germline V gene are MNHEY and SVGAGI.

The chain has TRBV19 and TRBJ2-1; 9 bases are a match to TRBD2. This CDR3 contains 15 residues. Per germline, CDR1 LNHDA and CDR2 SQIVND (reference sequence). V was clipped by 1 base and J by 10 bases; unmatched bases: 8. The CDR3 protein is CASSIGGGGAREQFF. Written as DNA, the CDR3 is TGTGCCAGTAGTATAGGCGGCGGGGGGGCCAGGGAGCAGTTCTTC.

This chain links TRBV4-1 with TRBJ2-1; 9 bases map to TRBD2. CDR3 size: 17 residues. Germline V CDR1 and CDR2: MGHRA, YSYEKL. Trimming took 1 base from V and 0 from J; bases not matched to a gene: 4. The CDR3 protein is CASSQVGSGGSYNEQFF. The CDR3 DNA reads as TGCGCCAGCAGCCAAGTGGGTAGCGGGGGCTCCTACAATGAGCAGTTCTTC.

This clone was seen a single time. The rearrangement joins TRBV4-2 to TRBJ1-6, with TRBD1 identical over 9 bases. With V trimmed by 4 bases and J by 5 bases, 6 bases remained unmatched. The CDR3 covers 16 residues. The germline gives CDR1 LGHNA, CDR2 YNFKEQ. The CDR3 bases are TGTGCCAGCAGCCCCGGACAGGGGTTGGATAATTCACCCCTCCACTTT. Translating it yields CASSPGQGLDNSPLHF.

The chain joins TRBV12-5 to TRBJ2-1; TRBD2 matches at 8 bases. Germline V lookup: CDR1 LGHNT, CDR2 FRNRAP. The CDR3 runs to 16 residues. The trim removed 3 bases at V and 7 bases at J, leaving 11 bases unmatched. CDR3 protein: CASGFVLAAEGNEQFF. In nucleotides, the CDR3 is TGTGCTAGTGGTTTCGTACTAGCGGCGGAGGGGAATGAGCAGTTCTTC.

V usage is TRBV28 and J usage is TRBJ1-1; 7 positions match TRBD1. Germline V gene sequence: CDR1 MDHEN, CDR2 SYDVKM. The V segment lost 7 bases and the J segment 7 bases; nucleotides outside the gene matches: 6. The CDR3 is 12 residues long. This chain's CDR3 is CASTNRGLEAFF. DNA of the CDR3: TGTGCCAGCACAAATAGGGGGCTTGAAGCTTTCTTT.

This clone is a singleton in its sample. The chain links TRBV19 to TRBJ1-5; no firm D call. This CDR3 contains 12 residues. Germline V gene lookup returns CDR1 LNHDA and CDR2 SQIVND (reference sequence). Trimming took off 5 bases at V and 4 bases at J, with 6 bases between the two ends. DNA of the CDR3: TGTGCCAGTAGTTCGGGGAATCAGCCCCAGCATTTT. Residues: CASSSGNQPQHF.

The chain recombines TRBV19 with TRBJ2-5, with 7 bases matching TRBD1. The CDR3 spans 14 residues. Unmatched junction bases numbered 4, after V lost 4 bases and J lost 2 bases. Germline-derived CDR1 and CDR2 are LNHDA and SQIVND (reference sequence). The CDR3: CASSTQGVQETQYF. In DNA form, the CDR3 reads TGTGCCAGTAGTACGCAGGGGGTACAAGAGACCCAGTACTTC.

The rearrangement joins TRBV6-5 to TRBJ2-5, with 7 bases matching TRBD1. This CDR3 contains 15 residues. Germline V gene sequence: CDR1 MNHEY, CDR2 SVGAGI. With V trimmed by 6 bases and J by 1 base, 8 bases remained unmatched. CDR3 loop: CASSPPGQTQETQYF. The CDR3 coding sequence is TGTGCCAGCAGCCCCCCGGGACAGACCCAAGAGACCCAGTACTTC.

V and J are TRBV14 and TRBJ1-2; no clear D gene. In germline, CDR1 is SGHDN, CDR2 FVKESK. V lost 2 bases and J 6 bases, leaving 7 bases between the germline ends. CDR3 size: 12 residues. Here the CDR3 reads CASSQYSNGYTF. The CDR3 DNA sequence: TGTGCCAGCAGCCAATATTCTAATGGCTACACCTTC.

The chain has TRBV4-1 and TRBJ2-3; 14 bases line up with TRBD2. CDR3 length: 18 residues. Trimming cost V 1 base and J 4 bases; bases outside gene matches: 7. The germline gives CDR1 MGHRA, CDR2 YSYEKL. The CDR3 protein is CASSQGPGLAGGSDTQYF. The CDR3 DNA reads TGCGCCAGCAGCCAAGGCCCCGGACTAGCGGGAGGATCAGATACGCAGTATTTT.

Only a few counts were recorded for this clone. The chain links TRBV10-3 to TRBJ1-5; D unresolved. V gave up 6 bases and J gave up 0 bases, with 15 bases separating them. Per the germline V gene, CDR1 is ENHRY and CDR2 is SYGVKD. The CDR3 sequence is 16 residues long. Written as DNA, the CDR3 is TGTGCCATCAGCCAAGGAGACTCCGGTAGCAATCAGCCCCAGCATTTT. It yields the protein CAISQGDSGSNQPQHF.

The chain couples TRBV3-1 (or the pseudogene TRBV3-2) to TRBJ2-5; no firm D call. Germline CDR1 and CDR2: LGHDT and YNNKEL (reference sequence). Trimming took 1 base from V and 8 from J, leaving 5 bases between them. The CDR3 is made up of 11 amino acids. Here the CDR3 DNA reads TGTGCCAGCAGCCAAGGTAGTACCCAGTACTTC. Translating it yields CASSQGSTQYF.

V is TRBV6-4 and J is TRBJ2-3, with D possibly being TRBD1 (6 bases). Germline V CDR1 and CDR2: MRHNA, SNTAGT. CDR3 length: 13 residues. V was pared by 5 bases and J by 6 bases, with 12 bases between. The CDR3 DNA is TGTGCCAGCAGTAGGACCGACAGGGATACGCAGTATTTT. Translating gives CASSRTDRDTQYF.

V usage is TRBV5-4 and J usage is TRBJ1-1, with D maybe TRBD1 (6 bases). This CDR3 region has 15 residues. Germline CDR1 reads SGHNT; CDR2 reads YYREEE (reference sequence). V was clipped by 0 bases and J by 0 bases, with 9 bases between them. DNA for the CDR3: TGTGCCAGCAGCTTGGTAGGACAGCTGAACACTGAAGCTTTCTTT. Translation: CASSLVGQLNTEAFF.

The chain recombines TRBV9 with TRBJ2-1; D gene uncertain. The V end lost 0 bases, the J end lost 5 bases, and 12 bases lay between the germline ends. From germline, CDR1 is SGDLS and CDR2 YYNGEE. The length of the CDR3 is 15 residues. The CDR3 sequence: CASSVEAAWDNEQFF. DNA of the CDR3: TGTGCCAGCAGCGTAGAGGCGGCCTGGGACAATGAGCAGTTCTTC.

This chain links TRBV27 with TRBJ2-3; maybe TRBD2 (5 bases). V was clipped by 5 bases and J by 5 bases, with 14 bases between them. Germline V lookup: CDR1 MNHEY, CDR2 SMNVEV (reference sequence). The length of the CDR3 is 14 residues. The CDR3 loop is CASSTQRRGDTQYF. CDR3 DNA sequence: TGTGCCAGCAGTACTCAGCGACGGGGAGATACGCAGTATTTT.

This clone was seen once. The junction does not match germline at one end; this may be a read error. The chain joins TRBV7-7 to TRBJ2-2; D unclear. The CDR3 runs 12 residues. CDR1 and CDR2 (germline): SSHAT, FNYEAQ (reference sequence). DNA of the CDR3: TGTGCTAGCAGCCCGAGAACCGGGGAGCTGTTTTTT. Protein: CASSPRTGELFF.

The count of this clone is one. The J gene is TRBJ2-3, the V gene TRBV4-1; D is unclear. Germline V gene sequence: CDR1 MGHRA, CDR2 YSYEKL. The CDR3 is 11 residues long. Trimming took 5 bases from V and 2 from J, leaving 2 bases between them. The CDR3 loop reads CASSYTDTQYF. The CDR3 nucleotides are TGCGCCAGCAGCTACACAGATACGCAGTATTTT.

The rearrangement uses TRBV14 and TRBJ1-2; the D is unclear. CDR1 SGHDN and CDR2 FVKESK come from the germline V gene. This CDR3 has 13 amino acids. The V gene lost 0 bases and the J gene lost 1 base, with 3 bases spanning the gap. For the CDR3, the DNA is TGTGCCAGCAGCCAAGATCGTAACTATGGCTACACCTTC. Amino acids: CASSQDRNYGYTF.

The V gene is TRBV5-1, the J gene TRBJ2-3, with 9 bases that match TRBD1. This CDR3 has 14 residues. The germline V gene has CDR1 SGHRS and CDR2 YFSETQ. Trimming took 4 bases from V and 1 from J; bases not matched to a gene: 1. The CDR3 DNA reads TGCGCCAGCAGCCGGGACAGGGGCACAGATACGCAGTATTTT. This gives the protein CASSRDRGTDTQYF. The variable domain in full, with the rest retrieved from reference TRBV5-1 and TRBJ2-3, is KAGVTQTPRYLIKTRGQQVTLSCSPISGHRSVSWYQQTPGQGLQFLFEYFSETQRNKGNFPGRFSGRQFSNSRSEMNVSTLELGDSALYLCASSRDRGTDTQYFGPGTRLTVL.

The CDR3 nucleotides are TGTGCCAGCAGCTTAGTGGCGGATGAGCAGTTCTTC. It specifies CASSLVADEQFF. V gene TRBV11-2 combines with J gene TRBJ2-1, with unresolved D. The CDR3 length is 12 residues. Deletions cut 1 base from V and 8 bases from J, with 6 bases between. Germline V gives CDR1 SGHAT, CDR2 FQNNGV. Filled out from reference TRBV11-2 and TRBJ2-1, the complete variable domain reads EAGVAQSPRYKIIEKRQSVAFWCNPISGHATLYWYQQILGQGPKLLIQFQNNGVVDDSQLPKDRFSAERLKGVDSTLKIQPAKLEDSAVYLCASSLVADEQFFGPGTRLTVL.